This T cell receptor (beta chain) was obtained from a study of blood T cell repertoires in COVID-19. In the original processing: Estimation of nucleated cell counts was performed using reference gene primer amplification. Some clones are missing from TCRdb's copy, which holds only in-frame ones; the method was immunoSEQ multiplex PCR. The DNA was the basis for D and trimming; V, J and clone size are from that table. The data contain 320,000 or so clones, 85% of them singletons. CDR3 length: 17 amino acids. Per the germline V gene, CDR1 is LNHDA and CDR2 is SQIVND (reference sequence). J gave up 3 bases and V 0 bases, and 8 bases lay outside the gene matches.

The specimen was PBMCs or T cells enriched from blood (not recorded which). This sequence originates from a woman aged 25 to 39 who had been exposed to COVID-19. This chain uses TRBV19 with TRBJ2-3; 8 nucleotides agree with TRBD2. In nucleotides, the CDR3 is TGTGCCAGTAGTATAGATCGGGCAAGCGGGGGAACAGATACGCAGTATTTT. Translation gives CASSIDRASGGTDTQYF.